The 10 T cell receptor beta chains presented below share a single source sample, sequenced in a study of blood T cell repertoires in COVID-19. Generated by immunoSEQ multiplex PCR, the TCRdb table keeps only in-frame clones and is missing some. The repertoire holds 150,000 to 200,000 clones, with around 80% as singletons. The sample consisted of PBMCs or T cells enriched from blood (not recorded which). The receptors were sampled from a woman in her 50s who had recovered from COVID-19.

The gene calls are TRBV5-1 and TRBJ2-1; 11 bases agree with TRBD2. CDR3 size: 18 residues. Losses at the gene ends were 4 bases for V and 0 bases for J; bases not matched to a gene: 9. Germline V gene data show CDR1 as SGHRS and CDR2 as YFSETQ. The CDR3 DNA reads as TGCGCCAGCAGCCCCGGGACTAGCGGCGTGAGCTCCTACAATGAGCAGTTCTTC. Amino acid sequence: CASSPGTSGVSSYNEQFF.

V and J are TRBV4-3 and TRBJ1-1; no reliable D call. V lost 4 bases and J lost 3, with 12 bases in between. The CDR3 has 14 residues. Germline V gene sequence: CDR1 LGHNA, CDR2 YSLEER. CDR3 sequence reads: CASSPKRSDTEAFF. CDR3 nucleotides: TGCGCCAGCAGCCCTAAGAGATCGGACACTGAAGCTTTCTTT.

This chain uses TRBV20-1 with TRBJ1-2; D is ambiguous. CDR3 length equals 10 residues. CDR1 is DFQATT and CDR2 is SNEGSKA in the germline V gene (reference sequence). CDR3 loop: CSAYNYGYTF. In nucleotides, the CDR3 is TGCAGCGCTTATAACTATGGCTACACCTTC.

CDR3 loop: CASSFLGSGDTEAFF. DNA for the CDR3: TGTGCCAGCAGTTTCTTAGGGTCGGGGGACACTGAAGCTTTCTTT. The V and J genes are TRBV25-1 and TRBJ1-1; the D gene is possibly TRBD1 (5 bases). Per the germline V gene, CDR1 is MGHDK and CDR2 is SYGVNS. The CDR3 consists of 15 residues. Trimming pared 5 bases from V and 3 bases from J, leaving 16 bases between.

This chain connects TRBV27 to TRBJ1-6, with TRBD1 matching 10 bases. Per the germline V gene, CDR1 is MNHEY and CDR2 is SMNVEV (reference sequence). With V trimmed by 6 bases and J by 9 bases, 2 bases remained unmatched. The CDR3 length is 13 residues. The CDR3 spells CASSDRGRSPLHF. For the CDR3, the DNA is TGTGCCAGCAGCGACAGGGGGCGTTCACCCCTCCACTTT.

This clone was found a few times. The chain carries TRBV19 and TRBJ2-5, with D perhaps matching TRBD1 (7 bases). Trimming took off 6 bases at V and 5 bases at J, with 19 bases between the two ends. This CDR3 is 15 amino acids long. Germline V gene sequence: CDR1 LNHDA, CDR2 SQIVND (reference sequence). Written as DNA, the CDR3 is TGTGCCAGTAGCAACAGGGGTGCGGGATTGGAGACCCAGTACTTC. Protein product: CASSNRGAGLETQYF.

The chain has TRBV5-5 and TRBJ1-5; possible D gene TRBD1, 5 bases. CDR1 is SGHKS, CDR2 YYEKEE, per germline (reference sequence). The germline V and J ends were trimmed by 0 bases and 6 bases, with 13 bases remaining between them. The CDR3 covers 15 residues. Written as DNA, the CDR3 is TGTGCCAGCAGCTTGGACCCAGGGCCAAGTCAGCCCCAGCATTTT. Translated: CASSLDPGPSQPQHF. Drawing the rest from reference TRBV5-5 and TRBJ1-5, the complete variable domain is DAGVTQSPTHLIKTRGQQVTLRCSPISGHKSVSWYQQVLGQGPQFIFQYYEKEERGRGNFPDRFSARQFPNYSSELNVNALLLGDSALYLCASSLDPGPSQPQHFGDGTRLSIL.

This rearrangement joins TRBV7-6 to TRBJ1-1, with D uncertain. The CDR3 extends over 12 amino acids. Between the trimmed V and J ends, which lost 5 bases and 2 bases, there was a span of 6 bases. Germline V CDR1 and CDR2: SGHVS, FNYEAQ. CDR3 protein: CASSRLNTEAFF. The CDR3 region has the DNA TGTGCCAGCAGCCGACTTAACACTGAAGCTTTCTTT.

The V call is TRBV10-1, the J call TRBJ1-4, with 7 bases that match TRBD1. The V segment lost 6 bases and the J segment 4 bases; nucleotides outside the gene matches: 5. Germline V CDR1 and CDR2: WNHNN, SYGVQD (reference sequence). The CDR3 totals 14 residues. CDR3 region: CASSQDRFNEKLFF. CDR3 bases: TGCGCCAGCAGCCAGGACAGGTTTAATGAAAAACTGTTTTTT.

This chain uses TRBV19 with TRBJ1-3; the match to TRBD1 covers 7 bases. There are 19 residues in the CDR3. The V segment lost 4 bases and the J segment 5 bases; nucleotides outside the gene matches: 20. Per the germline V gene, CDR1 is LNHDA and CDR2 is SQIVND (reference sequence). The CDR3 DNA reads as TGTGCCAGTAGTACCGGACAGGAGACTGCCACCGCGCAGAGAAACACCATATATTTT. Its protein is CASSTGQETATAQRNTIYF.